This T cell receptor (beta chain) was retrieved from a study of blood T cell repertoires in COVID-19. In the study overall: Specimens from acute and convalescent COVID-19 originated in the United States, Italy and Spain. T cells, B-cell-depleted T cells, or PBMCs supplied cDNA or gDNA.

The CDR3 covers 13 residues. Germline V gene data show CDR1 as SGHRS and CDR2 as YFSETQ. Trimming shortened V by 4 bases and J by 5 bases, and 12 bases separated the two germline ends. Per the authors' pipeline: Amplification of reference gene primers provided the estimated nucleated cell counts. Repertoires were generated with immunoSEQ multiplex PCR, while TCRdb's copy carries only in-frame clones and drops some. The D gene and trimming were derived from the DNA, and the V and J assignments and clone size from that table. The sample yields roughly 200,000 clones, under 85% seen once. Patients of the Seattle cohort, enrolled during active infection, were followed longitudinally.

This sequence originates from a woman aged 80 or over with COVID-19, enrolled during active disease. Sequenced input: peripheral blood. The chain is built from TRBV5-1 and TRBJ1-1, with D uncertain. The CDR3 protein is CASSRGVETEAFF. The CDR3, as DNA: TGCGCCAGCAGCCGCGGAGTTGAGACTGAAGCTTTCTTT.